This T cell receptor (beta chain) was identified in a study of T cell responses to AZD1222 COVID-19 vaccine. Here immunoSEQ multiplex PCR was the method, and the copy in TCRdb shows in-frame clones only, minus some. The table includes under 110,000 clones, over 75% detected once. With 0 bases removed from V and 7 bases from J, the gap between germline ends came to 12 bases. This CDR3 comprises 15 residues. Germline values: CDR1 SGHVS, CDR2 FNYEAQ. The chain couples TRBV7-6 to TRBJ1-4; D might be TRBD1 (5 bases). The origin of this receptor is an adult in good health. The sample in question was peripheral blood, obtained on day 0 of AZD1222 vaccination. CDR3: CASSLARQGIEKLFF. In nucleotides, the CDR3 is TGTGCCAGCAGCTTAGCGAGGCAGGGAATTGAAAAACTGTTTTTT.